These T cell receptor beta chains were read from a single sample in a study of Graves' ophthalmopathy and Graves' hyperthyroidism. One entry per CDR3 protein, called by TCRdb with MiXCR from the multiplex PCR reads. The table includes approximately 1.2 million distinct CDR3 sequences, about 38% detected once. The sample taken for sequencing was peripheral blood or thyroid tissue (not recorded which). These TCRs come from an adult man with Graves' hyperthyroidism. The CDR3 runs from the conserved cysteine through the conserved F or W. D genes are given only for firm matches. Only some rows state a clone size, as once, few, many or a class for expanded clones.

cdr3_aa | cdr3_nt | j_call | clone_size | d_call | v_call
CASSTTSGGDSYEQYF | TGTGCCAGCAGTACGACTAGCGGGGGCGATTCCTACGAGCAGTACTTC | TRBJ2-7 | once | TRBD2 | TRBV6-6
CASSQPRGELFF | TGCGCCAGCAGCCAGCCCCGGGGGGAGCTGTTTTTT | TRBJ2-2 | few | - | TRBV4-3
CASGLGWYTEAFF | TGTGCCAGCGGGCTGGGTTGGTACACTGAAGCTTTCTTT | TRBJ1-1 | - | - | TRBV2
CASSFGAPWHF | TGTGCCAGCAGTTTCGGGGCCCCCTGGCATTTT | TRBJ1-5 | - | - | TRBV28
CASSFRGRTGAQETQYF | TGCGCCAGCAGCTTTAGGGGACGGACCGGGGCCCAAGAGACCCAGTACTTC | TRBJ2-5 | few | - | TRBV5-1
CAISESRDTEAFF | TGTGCCATCAGTGAGTCGAGGGATACTGAAGCTTTCTTT | TRBJ1-1 | many | - | TRBV10-3
CASSSPGRGKHQPQHF | TGTGCCAGCAGTTCCCCGGGGCGGGGGAAACATCAGCCCCAGCATTTT | TRBJ1-5 | - | - | TRBV6-2/TRBV6-3
CASSIGRQINQPQHF | TGTGCCAGTAGTATAGGGCGGCAGATCAATCAGCCCCAGCATTTT | TRBJ1-5 | many | - | TRBV19
CASRAISGSTYEQYF | TGTGCCAGCAGAGCGATTAGCGGGAGTACTTACGAGCAGTACTTC | TRBJ2-7 | - | TRBD2 | TRBV11-2
CASSVTGGNTGELFF | TGCGCCAGCAGCGTGACGGGGGGCAACACCGGGGAGCTGTTTTTT | TRBJ2-2 | - | - | TRBV5-1
CPVGPSIYEQYF | TGCCCAGTGGGGCCGTCGATCTACGAGCAGTACTTC | TRBJ2-7 | - | - | TRBV29-1
CASSPTGRDEKLFF | TGTGCCAGCAGCCCCACAGGGCGTGATGAAAAACTGTTTTTT | TRBJ1-4 | few | - | TRBV5-6
CATQPGITTGANVLTF | TGTGCCACCCAACCAGGGATCACTACTGGGGCCAACGTCCTGACTTTC | TRBJ2-6 | - | - | TRBV10-3
CASSYGTLFGYTF | TGTGCCAGCAGTTATGGGACACTATTTGGCTACACCTTC | TRBJ1-2 | many | - | TRBV6-5